This TCR beta chain was recorded in a study of blood T cell repertoires in COVID-19. Study context: Collection of acute and convalescent COVID-19 samples took place in the United States, Italy and Spain.

Germline CDR1 and CDR2: LNHDA and SQIVND (reference sequence). There are 15 residues in the CDR3. Trimming at V came to 6 bases and at J to 4 bases, leaving 4 bases not matched to a gene. Generated by immunoSEQ multiplex PCR, the TCRdb table keeps only in-frame clones and is missing some. The sample lists more than 300,000 clones, about nine tenths occurring once. Source material: peripheral blood. The V and J genes are TRBV19 and TRBJ2-1, with 12 bases aligning to TRBD2. The receptor comes from a woman aged 25-40 years with COVID-19, enrolled during active disease. CDR3 coding DNA: TGTGCCAGTAGAACTAGCGGGGGGTTTTACAATGAGCAGTTCTTC. Its protein product is CASRTSGGFYNEQFF.